Sequencing of this TCR beta chain was carried out in a study of blood T cell repertoires in COVID-19. Using immunoSEQ multiplex PCR, the repertoire was profiled, and TCRdb retains in-frame clones only, with some absent. Of about 200,000 clones in the sample, nearly 90% are singletons; the top ten hold around 0.63%. The CDR3 has 16 amino acids. The germline V gene has CDR1 SGHVS and CDR2 FQNEAQ. V shed 4 bases and J 6 bases; nucleotides not matched to a gene: 10. Sequenced sample: peripheral blood. The V call is TRBV7-8, the J call TRBJ2-2; 8 bases map to TRBD2. The TCR sequence derives from a man in his fifties or sixties with acute or convalescent COVID-19. CDR3 loop: CASSSREGRSAGELFF. Written as DNA, the CDR3 is TGTGCCAGCAGCTCCCGGGAGGGGCGGTCGGCCGGGGAGCTGTTTTTT.